This T cell receptor (beta chain) appears in the sequencing data of a study of blood T cell repertoires in COVID-19. Study as a whole: The study drew acute and convalescent COVID-19 samples from the United States, Italy and Spain. The analysed material was cDNA or gDNA that came from T cells, B-cell-depleted T cells, or PBMCs.

V was trimmed by 6 bases and J by 0 bases, leaving 23 bases between them. From germline, CDR1 is MDHEN and CDR2 SYDVKM. CDR3 size: 18 residues. The method was immunoSEQ multiplex PCR; TCRdb's version includes in-frame clones alone and lacks a portion of them. The data hold 350,000 to 450,000 clones, with 75% to 90% observed a single time. What was sequenced was PBMCs or T cells enriched from blood (not recorded which). The rearrangement links TRBV28 to TRBJ1-2, with no clear D. This receptor was obtained from a man aged 25 to 45 who had recovered from COVID-19. This CDR3 is CASSYSPVTTLANYGYTF. CDR3 in DNA: TGTGCCAGCAGCTATTCTCCCGTCACGACGCTAGCTAACTATGGCTACACCTTC.